The 5 T cell receptor beta chains below come from one sample, sequenced in a study of blood T cell repertoires in COVID-19. Method: immunoSEQ multiplex PCR; TCRdb's copy keeps in-frame clones and lacks some. This sample has roughly 380,000 clones, with around 90% found just once. Specimen: peripheral blood. Receptors originate from a woman in her fifties or sixties with COVID-19, enrolled during active disease.

The chain uses TRBV5-6 and TRBJ2-1; D gene uncertain. The CDR3 sequence is 15 residues long. The V end lost 2 bases, the J end lost 0 bases, and 9 bases lay between the germline ends. CDR1 and CDR2 from the germline V gene are SGHDT and YYEEEE. The CDR3 reads CASSFGSSSYNEQFF. CDR3 DNA: TGTGCCAGCAGCTTCGGATCTAGCTCCTACAATGAGCAGTTCTTC.

The rearrangement links TRBV7-8 to TRBJ1-4; the D gene is possibly TRBD1 (5 bases). The CDR3 runs 14 residues. The V end was cut by 4 bases, the J end by 8 bases, with 14 bases between. Germline CDR1 and CDR2: SGHVS and FQNEAQ. The CDR3 nucleotides are TGTGCCAGCAGCTCCAGGGTAACTGGGGAAAAACTGTTTTTT. Translated: CASSSRVTGEKLFF.

The V call is TRBV18, the J call TRBJ2-7, with D possibly being TRBD1 (6 bases). Trimming left V 2 bases short and J 3 bases short, with 17 bases between. CDR1 KGHSH and CDR2 LQKENI come from the germline V gene. This CDR3 has 16 amino acids. CDR3 sequence: CASSPWSGQSFYEQYF. CDR3 bases: TGTGCCAGCTCACCATGGTCCGGACAGAGCTTCTACGAGCAGTACTTC.

The rearrangement uses TRBV27 and TRBJ1-2; D gene ambiguous. From germline, CDR1 is MNHEY and CDR2 SMNVEV (reference sequence). Trimming cost V 4 bases and J 8 bases, with 20 bases left between them. The CDR3 is made up of 15 amino acids. CDR3 region: CASSSTRRGHQGYTF. The CDR3 DNA reads TGTGCCAGCAGTTCGACCCGACGCGGCCATCAGGGCTACACCTTC.

In this sample, this clone turned up a few times. This rearrangement joins TRBV28 to TRBJ1-1; TRBD1 aligns across 10 bases. Germline CDR1 reads MDHEN; CDR2 reads SYDVKM. This CDR3 spans 12 amino acids. V dropped 2 bases and J dropped 10; count of bases not matched to a gene: 1. CDR3 bases: TGTGCCAGCAGTTTAAGGGACAGGGGAGCTTTCTTT. Translation gives CASSLRDRGAFF.